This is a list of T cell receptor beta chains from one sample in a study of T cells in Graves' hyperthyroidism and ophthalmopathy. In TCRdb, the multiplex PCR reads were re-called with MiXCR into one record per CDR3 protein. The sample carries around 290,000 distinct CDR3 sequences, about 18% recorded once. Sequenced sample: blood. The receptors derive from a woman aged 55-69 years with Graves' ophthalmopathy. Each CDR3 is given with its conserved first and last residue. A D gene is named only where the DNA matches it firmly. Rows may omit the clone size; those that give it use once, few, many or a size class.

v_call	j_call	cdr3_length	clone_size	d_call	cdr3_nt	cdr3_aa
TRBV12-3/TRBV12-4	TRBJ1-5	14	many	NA	TGTGCCAGCAGTTTAATCGACAGCTCTCGGCCCCAGCATTTT	CASSLIDSSRPQHF
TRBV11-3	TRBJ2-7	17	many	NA	TGTGCCAGCAGCCCAGATTTCATGGCGTTCGCTACTCGGGAGCAGTACTTC	CASSPDFMAFATREQYF
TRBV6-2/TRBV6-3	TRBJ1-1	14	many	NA	TGTGCCAGCAGTTACTCGATGGGGGCCACTGAAGCTTTCTTT	CASSYSMGATEAFF
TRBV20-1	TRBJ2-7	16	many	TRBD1	TGCAGTGCCAGGGACAGGATGTCCCTGCGGATCTACGAGCAGTACTTC	CSARDRMSLRIYEQYF
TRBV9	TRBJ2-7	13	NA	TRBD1	TGTGCCAGCAGCGTCACAGGGGTCCACGAGCAGTACTTC	CASSVTGVHEQYF
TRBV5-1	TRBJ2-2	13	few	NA	TGCGCCAGCAGCTGGGGGATCCCCGGGGAGCTGTTTTTT	CASSWGIPGELFF
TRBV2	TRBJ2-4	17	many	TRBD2	TGTGCCAGCAGTGATGAGGCTAGCGGGAGGGTGAGAAACATTCAGTACTTC	CASSDEASGRVRNIQYF
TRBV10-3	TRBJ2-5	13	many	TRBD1	TGTGCCATCAGTACGGGACAGAAAGAGACCCAGTACTTC	CAISTGQKETQYF
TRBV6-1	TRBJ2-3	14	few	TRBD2	TGTTCCGCCTCTAGCGGGAGTCATGTGGATACGCAGTATTTT	CSASSGSHVDTQYF
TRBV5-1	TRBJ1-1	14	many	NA	TGCGCCAGCAGCTTAGGAGGGGCGGCCACTGAAGCTTTCTTT	CASSLGGAATEAFF
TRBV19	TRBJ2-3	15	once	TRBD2	TGTGCCAGTAGTAAACTAGCGGGCTTCACAGATACGCAGTATTTT	CASSKLAGFTDTQYF
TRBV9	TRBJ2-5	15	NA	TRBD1	TGTGCCAGCAGCGGAACCCCGACAGGGAGAGAGACCCAGTACTTC	CASSGTPTGRETQYF
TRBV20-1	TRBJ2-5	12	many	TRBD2	TGCAGTGCTAGGAGCGGGAGTGAGACCCAGTACTTC	CSARSGSETQYF
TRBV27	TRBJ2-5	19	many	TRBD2	TGTGCCAGCAGTTTATTTGGGCCGGGACTAGCGGGAGGGGGAGAGACCCAGTACTTC	CASSLFGPGLAGGGETQYF
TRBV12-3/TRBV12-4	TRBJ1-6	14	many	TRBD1	TGTGCCAGCAGGAGACAGGGTGTAAGTTCACCCCTCCACTTT	CASRRQGVSSPLHF
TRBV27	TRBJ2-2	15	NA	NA	TGTGCCAGCAGTCCACACCGGACAGACACCGGGGAGCTGTTTTTT	CASSPHRTDTGELFF
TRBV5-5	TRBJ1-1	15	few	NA	TGTGCCAGCAGCCGAAAACGAATGACGGACACTGAAGCTTTCTTT	CASSRKRMTDTEAFF
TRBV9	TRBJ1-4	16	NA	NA	TGTGCCAGCAGCGTAGATGCAGGGACCTATAATGAAAAACTGTTTTTT	CASSVDAGTYNEKLFF
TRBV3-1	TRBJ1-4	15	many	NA	TGTGCCAGCAGCGGATACAGTCGAGTGGGTGAAAAACTGTTTTTT	CASSGYSRVGEKLFF
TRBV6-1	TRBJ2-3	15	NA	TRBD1	TGTGCCAGCAGTGACCAGGGGGCGAGCACAGATACGCAGTATTTT	CASSDQGASTDTQYF
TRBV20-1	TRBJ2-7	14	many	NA	TGCAGTGCTAGGAGGGGGACACCACCCTACGAGCAGTACTTC	CSARRGTPPYEQYF
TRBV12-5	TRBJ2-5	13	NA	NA	TGTGCTAGTGGTTTGGTAGGTGGGGAGACCCAGTACTTC	CASGLVGGETQYF
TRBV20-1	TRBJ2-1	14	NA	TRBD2	TGCAGTGCGGGCCCTAGCGGGGGGGCCCATGAGCAGTTCTTC	CSAGPSGGAHEQFF
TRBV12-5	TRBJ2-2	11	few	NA	TGTGCTAGTGGTTTATCGGGGGAGCTGTTTTTT	CASGLSGELFF
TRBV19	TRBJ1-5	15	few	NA	TGTGCCAGTCGGGGGACAATCACCTGGAATCAGCCCCAGCATTTT	CASRGTITWNQPQHF